This T cell receptor beta chain was sequenced during a study of blood T cell repertoires in COVID-19. About the research overall: There were acute and convalescent COVID-19 samples, and they came from the United States, Italy and Spain. In each case, the material was cDNA or gDNA derived from T cells, B-cell-depleted T cells, or PBMCs.

Libraries were prepared by immunoSEQ multiplex PCR; TCRdb keeps only in-frame clonotypes and omits some of them. In the table there are about 20,000 clones, about 91% of which are singletons. Germline loops: CDR1 SGDLS, CDR2 YYNGEE. The J segment lost 14 bases and the V segment lost 4 bases, leaving 18 bases of the junction unmatched. This CDR3 has 15 residues. This rearrangement joins TRBV9 to TRBJ1-1; 9 bases agree with TRBD1. This TCR was sampled from a man in his 70s with active COVID-19. What was sequenced was peripheral blood. The CDR3 reads CASSLEGQGRSGAFF. CDR3 sequence (DNA): TGTGCCAGCAGCCTCGAGGGACAGGGAAGAAGTGGAGCCTTCTTT.